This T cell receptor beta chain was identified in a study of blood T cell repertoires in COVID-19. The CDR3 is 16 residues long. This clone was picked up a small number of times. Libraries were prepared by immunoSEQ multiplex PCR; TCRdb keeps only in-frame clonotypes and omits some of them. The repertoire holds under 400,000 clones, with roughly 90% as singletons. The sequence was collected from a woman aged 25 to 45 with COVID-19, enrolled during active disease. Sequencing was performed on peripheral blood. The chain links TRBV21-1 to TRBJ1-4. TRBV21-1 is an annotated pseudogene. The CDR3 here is CASSKERRATNEKLFF. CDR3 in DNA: TGTGCCAGCAGCAAAGAAAGGAGGGCAACTAATGAAAAACTGTTTTTT.